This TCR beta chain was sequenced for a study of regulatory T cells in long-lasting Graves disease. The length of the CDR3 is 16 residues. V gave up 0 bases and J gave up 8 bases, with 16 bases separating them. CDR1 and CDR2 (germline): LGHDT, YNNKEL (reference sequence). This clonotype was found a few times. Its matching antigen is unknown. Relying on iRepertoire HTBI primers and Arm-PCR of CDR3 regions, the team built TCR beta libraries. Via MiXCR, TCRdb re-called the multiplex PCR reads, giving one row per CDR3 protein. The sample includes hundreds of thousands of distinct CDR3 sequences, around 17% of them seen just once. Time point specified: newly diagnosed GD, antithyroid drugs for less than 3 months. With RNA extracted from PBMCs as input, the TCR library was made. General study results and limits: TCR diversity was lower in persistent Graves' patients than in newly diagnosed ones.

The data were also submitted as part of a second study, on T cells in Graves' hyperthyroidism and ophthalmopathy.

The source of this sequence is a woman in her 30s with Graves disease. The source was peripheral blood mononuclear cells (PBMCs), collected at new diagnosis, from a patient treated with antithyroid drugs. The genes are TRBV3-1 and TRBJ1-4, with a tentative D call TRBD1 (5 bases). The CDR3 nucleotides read TGTGCCAGCAGCCAAGAAGGCGGGGGGGGAGTCGAAAAACTGTTTTTT. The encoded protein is CASSQEGGGGVEKLFF.